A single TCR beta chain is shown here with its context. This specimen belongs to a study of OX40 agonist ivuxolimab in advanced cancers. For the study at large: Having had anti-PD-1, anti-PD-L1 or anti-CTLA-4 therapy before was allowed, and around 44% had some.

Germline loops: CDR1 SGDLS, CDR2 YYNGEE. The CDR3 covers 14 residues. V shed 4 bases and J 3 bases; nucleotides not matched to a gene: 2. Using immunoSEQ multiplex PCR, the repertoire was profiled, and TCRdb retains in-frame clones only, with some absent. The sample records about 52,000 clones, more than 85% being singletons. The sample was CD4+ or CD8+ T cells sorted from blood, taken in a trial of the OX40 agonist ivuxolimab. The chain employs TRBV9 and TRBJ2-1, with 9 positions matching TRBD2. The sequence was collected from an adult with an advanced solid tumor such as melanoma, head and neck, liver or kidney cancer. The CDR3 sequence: CASSPTSGYNEQFF. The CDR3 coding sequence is TGTGCCAGCAGCCCGACTAGCGGCTACAATGAGCAGTTCTTC.